Sequencing of this T cell receptor beta chain was carried out in a study of Ad26.COV2.S vaccination and SARS-CoV-2 variants. Study outcomes and limitations: The TCR breadth and depth analyses may have produced an underestimate of total T cell responses.

Worth noting for this clone: Its antigen is still unknown.

Repertoires were generated with immunoSEQ multiplex PCR, while TCRdb's copy carries only in-frame clones and drops some. The table lists 300,000 to 400,000 clones, approximately 90% of them singletons, with 3.5% to 4.5% in the top ten. The germline V gene has CDR1 MNHNY and CDR2 SVGAGI (reference sequence). V was clipped by 3 bases and J by 7 bases, with 18 bases between them. The CDR3 spans 15 residues. The chain couples TRBV6-6 to TRBJ1-2, with D possibly TRBD1 on 5 matching bases. The sample here was peripheral blood, taken after recovery from COVID-19. The source is a human donor who had recovered from COVID-19. The CDR3 region has the DNA TGTGCCAGCAGTTATGACATGCAGGGTAGGGGTGGCTACACCTTC. Protein sequence: CASSYDMQGRGGYTF.